Each of the 2 T cell receptor beta chains below was sequenced from the same sample in a study of blood T cells in healthy people across ages. A second PCR, run for about 6 to 11 cycles, used a sample-barcoded 5' primer plus a J-beta primer mix. TCRdb reanalysed the 5' RACE reads using MiXCR and keeps one entry per CDR3 protein. The profile shows fewer than 900,000 distinct CDR3 sequences, roughly two fifths of them singletons. Sequenced material: blood. These receptors all come from an older woman in good health.

This clonotype was observed many times. The chain links TRBV20-1 to TRBJ2-5, with 11 bases lining up with TRBD2. V was clipped by 5 bases and J by 5 bases; unmatched bases: 25. Looked up from germline, CDR1 is DFQATT and CDR2 is SNEGSKA (reference sequence). The CDR3 spans 20 residues. CDR3 DNA sequence: TGCAGTGCTCTTAACGTCCCGGGACTAGCGGACTTTGTGGTATTGGAGACCCAGTACTTC. This encodes CSALNVPGLADFVVLETQYF.

The chain has TRBV29-1 and TRBJ2-3; TRBD1 is a possible D gene (6 bases). The V gene's germline CDR1 is SQVTM and CDR2 ANQGSEA. V gave up 6 bases and J gave up 0 bases, with 16 bases separating them. This CDR3 has 15 amino acids. CDR3 in DNA: TGCAGCGTAGCACACAGGGCCATAAGCACAGATACGCAGTATTTT. Residues: CSVAHRAISTDTQYF.